This T cell receptor beta chain was identified in a study of T cells in Graves' hyperthyroidism and ophthalmopathy. On the basis of clinical symptoms, serum thyroxine and TRAb, thyroid ultrasound and orbital computed tomography, diagnoses were made. PBMCs were obtained from 7.5 to 10 ml fresh peripheral blood. Regions amplified from RNA transcripts were the TCR beta CDR3 regions. Carried out on the TCR CDR3, a first-round RT-PCR used the HTBI primer set. TCRdb reprocessed the multiplex PCR reads with MiXCR, giving one entry per CDR3 protein. The sample lists about 640,000 distinct CDR3 sequences; 20% to 25% were seen once. The CDR3 runs to 14 residues. The germline V and J ends were trimmed by 3 bases and 4 bases, with 10 bases remaining between them. Per the germline V gene, CDR1 is SGHDN and CDR2 is FVKESK.

The source is a man younger than 45 with Graves' ophthalmopathy. The sample was blood. The chain uses TRBV14 and TRBJ1-3; D uncertain. The CDR3 here is CASSHRTTGNTIYF. CDR3 nucleotides: TGTGCCAGCAGCCATCGGACGACCGGAAACACCATATATTTT. The variable domain in full, completed from reference TRBV14 and TRBJ1-3, reads EAGVTQFPSHSVIEKGQTVTLRCDPISGHDNLYWYRRVMGKEIKFLLHFVKESKQDESGMPNNRFLAERTGGTYSTLKVQPAELEDSGVYFCASSHRTTGNTIYFGEGSWLTVV.